The clone carrying this TCR beta chain came up a few times. A second roughly 7 to 11 cycle PCR used barcoded and J-beta primers. TCRdb re-called the 5' RACE reads through MiXCR, storing one row per CDR3 protein. The table has some 1.7 million distinct CDR3 sequences, approximately 30% seen once. This sample was taken from a study of blood T cells in healthy people across ages. CDR3 length equals 15 residues. CDR1 is SGHTA, CDR2 FQGNSA, per germline. V was clipped by 1 base and J by 7 bases, with 13 bases between them. The source material was blood. The sequence was obtained from a woman in her 30s in good health. The genes are TRBV7-2 and TRBJ2-2, with D maybe TRBD1 (5 bases). The DNA for the CDR3 is TGTGCCAGCAGCTTAGTCCCAGGGATTGTCGGGGAGCTGTTTTTT. It yields the protein CASSLVPGIVGELFF.